These 32 T cell receptor beta chains were all obtained from the same sample, sequenced in a study of somatic mutations in cytotoxic T cells in rheumatoid arthritis listed by TCRdb under 2017. Preparation of the library involved the immunoSEQ multiplex PCR assay. The source is immuneACCESS, and TCRdb retained only in-frame sequences with V and J called. Part of the clones is not carried over; for the studies checked, unresolved V genes explain less than half of this, and the remainder is unexplained. The sample contains around 18,000 clones, approximately 75% of them found a single time. The ten largest clones represent about 14% of the sample. The sequenced sample consisted of CD8+ T cells sorted from blood. The source is an adult with rheumatoid arthritis.

This clone was seen more than once but under ten times. The chain recombines TRBV28 with TRBJ2-1; tentative D call: TRBD1 (6 bases). The CDR3 sequence is 13 residues long. Germline lookup yields CDR1 MDHEN and CDR2 SYDVKM. Trimming took 4 bases from V and 15 from J, leaving 19 bases between them. This CDR3 is CASSSSGATRRFF. In DNA form, the CDR3 reads TGTGCCAGCAGTTCGTCAGGGGCTACGCGGAGGTTCTTC.

J is TRBJ1-1 and V is TRBV5-6; a weak D match, TRBD1 (5 bases). Germline-derived CDR1 and CDR2 are SGHDT and YYEEEE. The CDR3 runs 15 residues. The V end was cut by 5 bases, the J end by 1 base, with 15 bases between. CDR3 DNA sequence: TGTGCCAGCAGTCGCCATCTTGGGGCGAACACTGAAGCTTTCTTT. Protein: CASSRHLGANTEAFF.

The chain links TRBV27 to TRBJ2-7; 9 positions agree with TRBD2. This CDR3 is 14 amino acids long. CDR1 is MNHEY and CDR2 is SMNVEV in the germline V gene (reference sequence). Trimming cost V 2 bases and J 4 bases; bases outside gene matches: 3. The CDR3 reads CASSLAGGNYEQYF. CDR3 bases: TGTGCCAGCAGTTTAGCGGGAGGGAATTACGAGCAGTACTTC.

CDR3 protein: CASSTQARLVREQYF. DNA of the CDR3: TGTGCCAGTAGTACACAAGCCCGACTAGTGAGGGAGCAGTACTTC. The chain carries TRBV19 and TRBJ2-7; D might be TRBD2 (6 bases). This CDR3 is 15 amino acids long. Germline CDR1 and CDR2: LNHDA and SQIVND (reference sequence). Deletions cut 4 bases from V and 7 bases from J, with 20 bases between.

V gene TRBV27 combines with J gene TRBJ1-2; D possibly corresponds to TRBD1 (5 bases). Trimming stripped 2 bases from V and 9 bases from J, with 13 bases between. Germline values: CDR1 MNHEY, CDR2 SMNVEV (reference sequence). The CDR3 extends over 13 amino acids. The CDR3 DNA reads TGTGCCAGCAGTTTAAAGGGACCCGGGAGCTACACCTTC. This gives the protein CASSLKGPGSYTF.

V usage is TRBV30 and J usage is TRBJ2-1; possible D gene TRBD2, 6 bases. The CDR3 sequence is 13 residues long. Germline CDR1 reads GTSNPN; CDR2 reads SVGIG (reference sequence). V lost 2 bases and J 7 bases, leaving 12 bases between the germline ends. The CDR3 protein is CAWSPTRTNEQFF. The CDR3 DNA reads TGTGCCTGGAGTCCGACTAGAACGAATGAGCAGTTCTTC.

The chain uses TRBV29-1 and TRBJ2-1; 14 bases are a match to TRBD2. Germline V lookup: CDR1 SQVTM, CDR2 ANQGSEA. This CDR3 has 16 residues. J lost 2 bases, V lost 6 bases, and 6 bases had no gene match. In DNA form, the CDR3 reads TGCAGCGTGGACGGGACTAGCGGGAGACCCTACAATGAGCAGTTCTTC. Its translation is CSVDGTSGRPYNEQFF.

V gene TRBV7-2 combines with J gene TRBJ2-7; TRBD1 matches 11 bases. Germline-derived CDR1 and CDR2 are SGHTA and FQGNSA. V trimming: 4 bases; J trimming: 1 base; junction bases outside the gene matches: 6. The CDR3 is 16 residues long. The CDR3 spells CASSYSGQGGSYEQYF. The CDR3 DNA reads as TGTGCCAGCAGCTATTCGGGACAGGGGGGGTCCTACGAGCAGTACTTC.

J is TRBJ1-2 and V is TRBV9; possible D gene TRBD1, 6 bases. The CDR3 covers 16 residues. CDR1 and CDR2 (germline): SGDLS, YYNGEE. V was trimmed by 0 bases and J by 0 bases, leaving 12 bases between them. CDR3 coding DNA: TGTGCCAGCAGCGTAGGACGGGACACGGCTAACTATGGCTACACCTTC. Its translation: CASSVGRDTANYGYTF.

V is TRBV21-1 and J is TRBJ1-6. TRBV21-1 represents a pseudogene. The CDR3 is 18 amino acids. Here the CDR3 reads CASSKVKHGQRNNSPLHF. CDR3 DNA sequence: TGTGCCAGCAGCAAAGTTAAGCACGGTCAGAGGAATAATTCACCCCTCCACTTT.

V gene TRBV7-9 combines with J gene TRBJ2-2; TRBD1 matches 8 bases. Germline CDR1 and CDR2: SEHNR and FQNEAQ (reference sequence). V was pared by 4 bases and J by 3 bases, with 7 bases of the junction left unmatched. CDR3 length: 16 residues. CDR3 in amino acids: CASSSVTQGDTGELFF. In nucleotides, the CDR3 is TGTGCCAGCAGCTCCGTCACACAGGGGGACACCGGGGAGCTGTTTTTT.

The rearrangement links TRBV19 to TRBJ2-1; D may be TRBD1 or TRBD2 (6 bases each). The V and J ends lost 6 bases and 5 bases respectively, with 11 bases between them. The CDR3 is 13 amino acids. Looked up from germline, CDR1 is LNHDA and CDR2 is SQIVND (reference sequence). The CDR3 nucleotides are TGTGCCAGTAGCAGGGGACTTAACAATGAGCAGTTCTTC. Residues: CASSRGLNNEQFF.

The V call is TRBV10-2, the J call TRBJ1-1; maybe TRBD1 (5 bases). CDR1 and CDR2 from the germline V gene are WSHSY and SAAADI. The germline V and J ends were trimmed by 5 bases and 5 bases, with 15 bases remaining between them. This CDR3 has 14 residues. CDR3 sequence reads: CASSPGQGGTEAFF. The CDR3 region has the DNA TGCGCCAGCAGTCCCGGGCAGGGAGGGACTGAAGCTTTCTTT.

The CDR3: CASCHTLGGGNEQFF. The CDR3 bases are TGTGCCAGCTGTCATACTCTCGGAGGGGGCAATGAGCAGTTCTTC. The chain combines TRBV7-8 with TRBJ2-1; the D gene could be TRBD1 or TRBD2 (6 bases each). Deletions cut 8 bases from V and 6 bases from J, with 20 bases between. The CDR3 length is 15 residues. Germline assignment: CDR1 SGHVS and CDR2 FQNEAQ.

The rearrangement links TRBV6-6 to TRBJ2-7; 7 bases agree with TRBD2. V lost 7 bases to trimming and J lost 11 bases; unmatched junction nucleotides: 8. The CDR3 sequence is 11 residues long. In germline, CDR1 is MNHNY, CDR2 SVGAGI (reference sequence). CDR3 in DNA: TGTGCCAGCATGCAGGGAGGGTGGGAGTACTTC. It encodes CASMQGGWEYF.

CDR3 DNA sequence: TGTGCCAGCATCACCTCGTTTGGGAGCAGGGCCTACAATGAGCAGTTCTTC. It specifies CASITSFGSRAYNEQFF. This rearrangement joins TRBV5-6 to TRBJ2-1; the D gene could be TRBD1 or TRBD2 (5 bases each). The V end lost 6 bases, the J end lost 2 bases, and 21 bases lay between the germline ends. CDR1 and CDR2 (germline): SGHDT, YYEEEE. This CDR3 has 17 residues. Combining the CDR3 with reference TRBV5-6 and TRBJ2-1 gives the whole variable domain DAGVTQSPTHLIKTRGQQVTLRCSPKSGHDTVSWYQQALGQGPQFIFQYYEEEERQRGNFPDRFSGHQFPNYSSELNVNALLLGDSALYLCASITSFGSRAYNEQFFGPGTRLTVL.

The chain has TRBV11-2 and TRBJ2-1; maybe TRBD1 (5 bases). The germline gives CDR1 SGHAT, CDR2 FQNNGV. Trimming pared 6 bases from V and 3 bases from J, leaving 24 bases between. This CDR3 has 18 residues. The CDR3, as DNA: TGTGCCAGCAGTCCCCGGCCACTTGGGGCAGCCAACTACAATGAGCAGTTCTTC. Amino acid sequence: CASSPRPLGAANYNEQFF.

The V gene is TRBV5-1, the J gene TRBJ1-1; D perhaps matches TRBD1 (6 bases). Germline CDR1 reads SGHRS; CDR2 reads YFSETQ. Trimming removed 0 bases from V and 2 bases from J, with 8 bases in between. The CDR3 extends over 14 amino acids. The CDR3 nucleotides are TGCGCCAGCAGCTTGGAGGGGGATAACACTGAAGCTTTCTTT. Residues: CASSLEGDNTEAFF. Drawing the rest from reference TRBV5-1 and TRBJ1-1, the complete variable domain is KAGVTQTPRYLIKTRGQQVTLSCSPISGHRSVSWYQQTPGQGLQFLFEYFSETQRNKGNFPGRFSGRQFSNSRSEMNVSTLELGDSALYLCASSLEGDNTEAFFGQGTRLTVV.

The chain employs TRBV28 and TRBJ1-2; D possibly corresponds to TRBD1 (6 bases). With 6 bases removed from V and 0 bases from J, the gap between germline ends came to 11 bases. Germline-derived CDR1 and CDR2 are MDHEN and SYDVKM. This CDR3 comprises 14 residues. CDR3 residues: CASSRDTSNYGYTF. The CDR3 DNA reads TGTGCCAGCAGCCGGGACACATCTAACTATGGCTACACCTTC.

V is TRBV19 and J is TRBJ1-1; D not certain. CDR1 is LNHDA and CDR2 is SQIVND in the germline V gene (reference sequence). Deletions cut 5 bases from V and 4 bases from J, with 26 bases between. The CDR3 totals 18 residues. This CDR3 reads CASSASTPGAMGSTEAFF. The CDR3 DNA reads as TGTGCCAGTAGTGCCAGCACTCCCGGAGCGATGGGGAGCACTGAAGCTTTCTTT.

The chain is built from TRBV7-8 and TRBJ2-1; 12 bases agree with TRBD2. From germline, CDR1 is SGHVS and CDR2 FQNEAQ. Unmatched junction bases numbered 13, after V lost 5 bases and J lost 8 bases. This CDR3 region has 17 residues. CDR3 residues: CASSHGDPSGGAYEQFF. The CDR3 region has the DNA TGTGCCAGCAGCCATGGCGATCCTAGCGGGGGGGCCTATGAGCAGTTCTTC.

With regard to this clone: The junction departs from germline at one end; a sequencing error may be responsible. Other DNA sequences of this sample code for an identical CDR3. The gene calls are TRBV4-1 and TRBJ2-7; D is possibly TRBD1 or TRBD2 (5 bases each). CDR1 is MGHRA and CDR2 is YSYEKL in the germline V gene. CDR3 length: 14 amino acids. CDR3 nucleotide sequence: TGCGCCAGTAGCCCTTGGGACGCGTCCTACGAGCAGTACTTC. Protein: CASSPWDASYEQYF.

The chain uses TRBV4-2 and TRBJ2-7; 7 bases map to TRBD1. Germline loops: CDR1 LGHNA, CDR2 YNFKEQ. This CDR3 contains 15 residues. The V gene end was trimmed by 1 base and the J gene end by 0 bases; junction bases not matched to a gene: 3. CDR3 sequence: CASSQGQGLSYEQYF. The CDR3 nucleotides are TGTGCCAGCAGCCAAGGACAGGGCCTCTCCTACGAGCAGTACTTC.

The V and J genes are TRBV5-1 and TRBJ2-7, with a tentative D call TRBD1 (5 bases). CDR1 is SGHRS, CDR2 YFSETQ, per germline. The CDR3 is 14 amino acids. The V and J ends lost 0 bases and 5 bases respectively, with 12 bases between them. CDR3: CASSLARAGNEQYF. CDR3 bases: TGCGCCAGCAGCTTGGCCAGGGCAGGGAACGAGCAGTACTTC.

The chain couples TRBV30 to TRBJ2-7; possibly TRBD2 for D (6 bases). V was cut by 0 bases and J by 6 bases, with 15 bases left in between. There are 14 residues in the CDR3. CDR1 is GTSNPN and CDR2 is SVGIG in the germline V gene (reference sequence). CDR3 loop: CAWSVTGAQPEQYF. DNA of the CDR3: TGTGCCTGGAGTGTTACGGGAGCCCAGCCCGAGCAGTACTTC.

The rearrangement joins TRBV11-2 to TRBJ2-5, with D possibly TRBD2 on 5 matching bases. The germline V gene has CDR1 SGHAT and CDR2 FQNNGV. CDR3 length: 15 residues. Trimming left V 2 bases short and J 1 base short, with 11 bases between. The CDR3 reads CASSLIGSSQETQYF. DNA of the CDR3: TGTGCCAGCAGCTTAATAGGGAGTAGCCAAGAGACCCAGTACTTC.

The chain links TRBV2 to TRBJ1-1; D is perhaps TRBD1 (6 bases). Trimming removed 5 bases from V and 6 bases from J, with 16 bases in between. This CDR3 spans 14 amino acids. Germline V CDR1 and CDR2: SNHLY, FYNNEI. The CDR3 protein is CASSITTGGAEAFF. Here the CDR3 DNA reads TGTGCCAGCAGTATTACGACAGGAGGGGCTGAAGCTTTCTTT.

This chain links TRBV4-3 with TRBJ2-7, with TRBD2 as a possible D gene (6 bases). Germline-derived CDR1 and CDR2 are LGHNA and YSLEER. CDR3 length equals 16 residues. V was pared by 0 bases and J by 9 bases, with 21 bases between. For the CDR3, the DNA is TGCGCCAGCAGCCAAGATCAGACAGAGGGAGGCGAGGGGCAGTACTTC. Protein: CASSQDQTEGGEGQYF.

The genes are TRBV28 and TRBJ1-2; 7 bases map to TRBD1. Unmatched junction bases numbered 7, after V lost 2 bases and J lost 4 bases. Germline CDR1 is MDHEN and CDR2 is SYDVKM. This CDR3 has 15 amino acids. The CDR3 reads CASSLVVGTVYGYTF. The DNA for the CDR3 is TGTGCCAGCAGTTTAGTCGTAGGGACAGTCTATGGCTACACCTTC.

The chain couples TRBV27 to TRBJ2-5, with D tentatively TRBD2 (6 bases). The V and J ends lost 5 bases and 4 bases respectively, with 14 bases between them. The germline V gene has CDR1 MNHEY and CDR2 SMNVEV (reference sequence). CDR3 length equals 14 residues. Here the CDR3 DNA reads TGTGCCAGCAGTAACCCGGGACTCCTAGAGACCCAGTACTTC. It codes for CASSNPGLLETQYF.

This clone came up once. The chain employs TRBV15 and TRBJ2-1; the D gene is possibly TRBD1 (6 bases). With 2 bases removed from V and 0 bases from J, the gap between germline ends came to 8 bases. The CDR3 spans 15 residues. In germline, CDR1 is LNHNV, CDR2 YYDKDF (reference sequence). The CDR3 nucleotides read TGTGCCACCAGCAGAACCAGGGGCTCCTACAATGAGCAGTTCTTC. This gives the protein CATSRTRGSYNEQFF.

This clone was recorded only once. The chain recombines TRBV28 with TRBJ2-2, with 11 bases lining up with TRBD2. CDR3 length: 17 amino acids. Germline V gene data show CDR1 as MDHEN and CDR2 as SYDVKM. Trimming cost V 4 bases and J 3 bases; bases outside gene matches: 7. CDR3 DNA: TGTGCCAGCAGTTCCCCTAGCGGGGGGCCCGACACCGGGGAGCTGTTTTTT. The encoded protein is CASSSPSGGPDTGELFF. The whole variable domain, remainder taken from reference TRBV28 and TRBJ2-2, is DVKVTQSSRYLVKRTGEKVFLECVQDMDHENMFWYRQDPGLGLRLIYFSYDVKMKEKGDIPEGYSVSREKKERFSLILESASTNQTSMYLCASSSPSGGPDTGELFFGEGSRLTVL.